These T cell receptor beta chains were read from a single sample in a study of cytomegalovirus exposure and HLA in healthy donors. Clones were sequenced by immunoSEQ multiplex PCR, and TCRdb holds only the in-frame ones, with some missing. The sample lists 150,000 to 200,000 clones, around 78% occurring once. Sequencing was performed on PBMCs. The receptors here all came from a woman between 40 and 50 years old in good health and CMV-seronegative. The CDR3 runs from the conserved cysteine through the conserved F or W. Fields, in order: V gene, CDR3 protein.

V: TRBV7-3; CDR3: CASSSSTRANTGELFF
V: TRBV5-1; CDR3: CASSPEGTGPFNEQFF
V: TRBV28; CDR3: CASRPWGGDGNEQYF
V: TRBV5-4; CDR3: CASSTGLAGRGDTQYF
V: TRBV11-2; CDR3: CASSLDSADFYEQYF
V: TRBV28; CDR3: CASSLPEKRANGYTF
V: TRBV5-6; CDR3: CASSLAGQAGETQYF
V: TRBV19; CDR3: CASSTDLGGTQYF
V: TRBV27; CDR3: CASRKIREPGANVLTF
V: TRBV27; CDR3: CASSLSSSGRAFEQFF
V: TRBV27; CDR3: CASSSAGTSGTYEQYF
V: TRBV7-9; CDR3: CASSPDPGMKGYTF
V: TRBV6-6; CDR3: CASSRPGQGTYGYTF
V: TRBV7-7; CDR3: CASSPTRGETQYF
V: TRBV30; CDR3: CAWRTAYEQYF
V: TRBV10-3; CDR3: CAISESKAAVRAGELFF
V: TRBV30; CDR3: CAWSYHRDRLGEAFF
V: TRBV19; CDR3: CATQDSFSYEQYF
V: TRBV9; CDR3: CASSSSGTSNEQYF
V: TRBV5-1; CDR3: CASSLITSGDFYEQYF
V: TRBV18; CDR3: CASSPEQGANRGYTF
V: TRBV5-6; CDR3: CASSLGIGKGGYTF
V: TRBV11-3; CDR3: CASSPRQGGSYEQYF
V: TRBV5-1; CDR3: CASSLGADSGELFF
V: TRBV9; CDR3: CASSVEGQPYSNQPQHF
V: TRBV14; CDR3: CASSQLRDSQAFF
V: TRBV5-6; CDR3: CASSLAGGYTEAFF
V: TRBV5-6; CDR3: CASSLKKGSSGRVSGELFF
V: TRBV5-6; CDR3: CASSSIGWAGELFF
V: TRBV7-9; CDR3: CASSKGGDRGNGYTF
V: TRBV11-2; CDR3: CASSLDSGASGIYTDTQYF
V: TRBV4-2; CDR3: CASSQGKGVGSISYEQYF
V: TRBV6-1; CDR3: CASSAGVTNQPQHF
V: TRBV5-4; CDR3: CASSLFDLGLAGPSTDTQYF
V: TRBV6-1; CDR3: CASSEIGTGYEKLFF
V: TRBV6-6; CDR3: CASSYGGAQETQYF
V: TRBV6-5; CDR3: CASSYGAHQETQYF
V: TRBV6-1; CDR3: CASSEAEAIGEAFF
V: TRBV7-3; CDR3: CASSPQGTHNTEAFF
V: TRBV28; CDR3: CASSYRGNYGYTF
V: TRBV30; CDR3: CAWSQGKVAGELFF
V: TRBV30; CDR3: CAWSGRGRLTDTQYF
V: TRBV7-8; CDR3: CASSLMASGLNEQFF
V: TRBV5-1; CDR3: CASSLAVGTNGNTIYF
V: TRBV9; CDR3: CASSTGGLKNEQFF
V: TRBV7-6; CDR3: CASSLTGYEQYF
V: TRBV7-6; CDR3: CASSLRGTGAEEQYF
V: TRBV13; CDR3: CASLIAGANGGELFF
V: TRBV4-1; CDR3: CASSQEGTVSNYGYTF
V: TRBV19; CDR3: CASSTQMNTEAFF
V: TRBV14; CDR3: CASRLDTLNTEAFF
V: TRBV6-5; CDR3: CASSYSMIAGDGEQFF
V: TRBV13; CDR3: CASSLGKRISTDTQYF
V: TRBV19; CDR3: CASSSGQKQSTNEKLFF
V: TRBV10-3; CDR3: CAITDNGNTIYF